The TCR beta chain described here comes from a study of cytomegalovirus exposure and HLA in healthy donors. Use of 60 Vbeta and 13 Jbeta primers characterized the PCR. Repertoires were generated with immunoSEQ multiplex PCR, while TCRdb's copy carries only in-frame clones and drops some. The sample has some 140,000 clones; around 80% are singletons. Trimming left V 4 bases short and J 7 bases short, with 16 bases between. The germline CDR1 and CDR2 sequences are ENHRY and SYGVKD. CDR3 length equals 14 residues. The specimen sequenced was PBMCs. The chain links TRBV10-3 to TRBJ1-2; D ambiguous. This TCR was sampled from a male donor in good health and CMV-seropositive. CDR3 sequence: CAISVGQPLGGYTF. The DNA for the CDR3 is TGTGCCATCAGTGTGGGCCAACCGTTGGGTGGCTACACCTTC.